These 29 T cell receptor beta chains share one sample of origin, sequenced in a study of neurological immune-mediated disorders. Via MiXCR, TCRdb re-called the 5' RACE reads, giving one row per CDR3 protein. The table lists tens of thousands of distinct CDR3 sequences, around 14% of them singletons, with 27% in the top ten. Sequenced: PBMCs. Receptors originate from a woman aged 45-60 years with HTLV-1-associated myelopathy (HAM/TSP).

Many counts were recorded for this clonotype. The rearrangement links TRBV3-1 to TRBJ1-3, with D possibly being TRBD1 (5 bases). With 6 bases removed from V and 0 bases from J, the gap between germline ends came to 12 bases. The germline V gene has CDR1 LGHDT and CDR2 YNNKEL (reference sequence). The CDR3 loop spans 15 amino acids. CDR3: CASRTGHSSGNTIYF. In nucleotides, the CDR3 is TGTGCCAGCAGGACCGGACATAGCTCTGGAAACACCATATATTTT.

At least ten counts were recorded for this clonotype. This chain links TRBV29-1 with TRBJ1-2, with D possibly being TRBD1 (6 bases). The ends were cut back, 7 bases at V and 0 bases at J, with 12 bases in the middle. Germline V gene sequence: CDR1 SQVTM, CDR2 ANQGSEA. The CDR3 loop spans 13 amino acids. CDR3 protein: CSGGPGANYGYTF. CDR3 bases: TGCAGCGGGGGGCCAGGCGCTAACTATGGCTACACCTTC.

This clonotype was seen at least ten times. The chain is built from TRBV11-3 and TRBJ2-3, with 14 bases that match TRBD2. The trim removed 5 bases at V and 5 bases at J, leaving 6 bases unmatched. Germline-derived CDR1 and CDR2 are SGHNT and YENEEA. There are 16 residues in the CDR3. CDR3 in DNA: TGTGCCAGCAGCCGAGCGACTAGCGGGGGGGGAGATACGCAGTATTTT. It codes for CASSRATSGGGDTQYF.

This clonotype occurred many times. The V and J genes are TRBV7-3 and TRBJ2-1; D is unclear. The CDR3 is 15 residues long. Trimming stripped 5 bases from V and 5 bases from J, with 16 bases between. The germline V gene encodes CDR1 SGHTA and CDR2 FQGTGA. The CDR3 sequence: CASSPLGWADNEQFF. CDR3 DNA: TGTGCCAGCAGCCCGTTGGGGTGGGCAGACAATGAGCAGTTCTTC.

This clonotype was observed many times. V is TRBV29-1 and J is TRBJ1-2; D is undetermined. Germline CDR1 reads SQVTM; CDR2 reads ANQGSEA. The ends were cut back, 7 bases at V and 3 bases at J, with 9 bases in the middle. This CDR3 has 11 residues. The CDR3 spells CSAGPDYGYTF. CDR3 in DNA: TGCAGCGCAGGCCCTGACTATGGCTACACCTTC.

This clonotype was observed at least ten times. The genes are TRBV29-1 and TRBJ2-7, with a weak D call TRBD1 (5 bases). V was pared by 3 bases and J by 0 bases, with 9 bases between. Germline V lookup: CDR1 SQVTM, CDR2 ANQGSEA. This CDR3 has 13 amino acids. CDR3 coding DNA: TGCAGCGTTGAGTCAGGGCCCTCCTACGAGCAGTACTTC. Protein: CSVESGPSYEQYF.

This clonotype showed up many times. The DNA of the CDR3 is TGTGCCAGCTCACCGGGCAGGGAGGATGTAGGCTACACCTTC. This encodes CASSPGREDVGYTF. The J gene is TRBJ1-2, the V gene TRBV18; possible D gene TRBD1, 5 bases. The CDR3 extends over 14 amino acids. Per germline, CDR1 KGHSH and CDR2 LQKENI. V was cut by 3 bases and J by 8 bases, with 16 bases left in between.

This clonotype was counted many times. V gene TRBV3-1 combines with J gene TRBJ2-2; tentatively, D is TRBD2 (6 bases). The CDR3 sequence is 15 residues long. V was shortened by 7 bases and J by 2 bases, with 14 bases between the two germline ends. The germline V gene encodes CDR1 LGHDT and CDR2 YNNKEL (reference sequence). CDR3 region: CASTPGGVNTGELFF. In DNA, the CDR3 is TGTGCCAGCACCCCAGGAGGGGTTAACACCGGGGAGCTGTTTTTT.

This clonotype was recorded many times. J is TRBJ1-1 and V is TRBV29-1; no firm D call. The CDR3 runs 12 residues. With 6 bases removed from V and 1 base from J, the gap between germline ends came to 9 bases. Germline CDR1 is SQVTM and CDR2 is ANQGSEA. The CDR3 sequence is CSVPWGNTEAFF. CDR3 nucleotides: TGCAGCGTCCCCTGGGGGAACACTGAAGCTTTCTTT.

Comment on this clonotype: One end of the junction fails to match germline, which may point to a read error. This chain links TRBV5-1 with TRBJ2-3; D perhaps matches TRBD2 (5 bases). Germline CDR1 and CDR2: SGHRS and YFSETQ. This CDR3 comprises 13 residues. CDR3 in DNA: TGCGCCAGCAGCTTGCAGGCGAGGGATACGCGGTATTTT. Translation gives CASSLQARDTRYF.

At least ten counts were recorded for this clonotype. The chain joins TRBV20-1 to TRBJ1-5, with D perhaps matching TRBD1 (5 bases). This CDR3 has 16 amino acids. V was shortened by 3 bases and J by 0 bases, with 15 bases between the two germline ends. Germline CDR1 DFQATT, CDR2 SNEGSKA (reference sequence). As DNA, the CDR3 is TGCAGTGCTAGTCTCTCGGGACGGATTAGCAATCAGCCCCAGCATTTT. This sequence encodes CSASLSGRISNQPQHF.

This clonotype was counted ten times or more. V gene TRBV7-2 combines with J gene TRBJ2-1, with 8 nucleotides matching TRBD1. Trimming took 5 bases from V and 1 from J; bases not matched to a gene: 10. Looked up from germline, CDR1 is SGHTA and CDR2 is FQGNSA. There are 17 residues in the CDR3. The DNA for the CDR3 is TGTGCCAGCAGCCAGACAGGGGCCCTACTTTCCTACAATGAGCAGTTCTTC. Its translation is CASSQTGALLSYNEQFF.

This clonotype was detected many times. The chain is built from TRBV7-9 and TRBJ1-1; 7 bases fit TRBD1. The CDR3 consists of 14 residues. The J segment lost 5 bases and the V segment lost 5 bases, leaving 8 bases of the junction unmatched. Germline assignment: CDR1 SEHNR and CDR2 FQNEAQ (reference sequence). This chain's CDR3 is CASSQRTGRTEAFF. The CDR3 DNA sequence: TGTGCCAGCAGCCAAAGGACAGGCCGAACTGAAGCTTTCTTT.

At least ten counts were recorded for this clonotype. The CDR3 DNA follows: TGCAGTGCTAGAGCGGGGGATACGCAGTATTTT. Its translation is CSARAGDTQYF. J is TRBJ2-3 and V is TRBV20-1, with D maybe TRBD2 (5 bases). V lost 1 base, J lost 6 bases, and 5 bases lay in between. Germline CDR1 is DFQATT and CDR2 is SNEGSKA (reference sequence). The CDR3 spans 11 residues.

The table lists this clonotype with many counts. The V and J genes are TRBV3-1 and TRBJ2-7; 15 bases fit TRBD2. Germline trimming cut 4 bases from V and 4 bases from J; bases unmatched to any gene: 8. The germline CDR1 and CDR2 sequences are LGHDT and YNNKEL (reference sequence). The CDR3 has 17 residues. CDR3 bases: TGTGCCAGCAGCCTCCCGGGACTAGCGGGGGGCGAATACGAGCAGTACTTC. This gives the protein CASSLPGLAGGEYEQYF.

Notes on this clonotype: This could be a read error, since a much larger clone is one nucleotide away. V and J are TRBV20-1 and TRBJ2-2, with D maybe TRBD1 (5 bases). Germline V lookup: CDR1 DFQATT, CDR2 SNEGSKA (reference sequence). Trimming shortened V by 0 bases and J by 5 bases, and 7 bases separated the two germline ends. The CDR3 runs 13 residues. The CDR3: CSAREQVTGELFF. The CDR3 nucleotides are TGCAGTGCTAGAGAACAGGTGACCGGGGAGCTGTTTTTT.

This clonotype was seen ten or more times. This chain uses TRBV7-2 with TRBJ2-3, with D tentatively TRBD1 or TRBD2 (5 bases each). Germline values: CDR1 SGHTA, CDR2 FQGNSA. V lost 1 base, J lost 2 bases, and 16 bases lay in between. This CDR3 is built from 17 residues. The CDR3 coding sequence is TGTGCCAGCAGCTTAGGGGGTGGGACCGATTACACAGATACGCAGTATTTT. Translation: CASSLGGGTDYTDTQYF.

This clonotype was picked up many times. The chain couples TRBV21-1 to TRBJ1-6; TRBD1 reflects the table's D call only, with no check against the DNA. TRBV21-1 is designated a pseudogene. This CDR3 region has 13 residues. CDR3 loop: CARGTGGRSPLHF. CDR3 DNA sequence: TGTGCCAGGGGGACAGGGGGAAGGTCACCCCTCCACTTT.

At least ten counts were recorded for this clonotype. The chain links TRBV20-1 to TRBJ1-5, with TRBD1 as a possible D gene (5 bases). Between the trimmed V and J ends, which lost 3 bases and 0 bases, there was a span of 12 bases. This CDR3 spans 15 amino acids. Per the germline V gene, CDR1 is DFQATT and CDR2 is SNEGSKA (reference sequence). CDR3 in DNA: TGCAGTGCTAGCCTCGACAGTTATAGCAATCAGCCCCAGCATTTT. Residues: CSASLDSYSNQPQHF.

This clonotype was seen many times. The chain recombines TRBV7-9 with TRBJ1-4; 7 bases are shared with TRBD1. The V segment lost 11 bases and the J segment 4 bases; nucleotides outside the gene matches: 4. This CDR3 contains 12 residues. Germline CDR1 reads SEHNR; CDR2 reads FQNEAQ (reference sequence). CDR3 coding DNA: TGTGCCTCGGGACAGTTTAATGAAAAACTGTTTTTT. It yields the protein CASGQFNEKLFF.

This clonotype has a count of ten or more. The V gene is TRBV5-1, the J gene TRBJ2-1; 12 bases agree with TRBD2. V was pared by 4 bases and J by 4 bases, with 3 bases of the junction left unmatched. The CDR3 consists of 15 residues. Germline V lookup: CDR1 SGHRS, CDR2 YFSETQ. The CDR3 DNA is TGCGCCAGCAGCGCGACTAGCGGGGGATACAATGAGCAGTTCTTC. Residues: CASSATSGGYNEQFF.

This clonotype was detected ten times or more. V usage is TRBV27 and J usage is TRBJ2-1; 7 bases are a match to TRBD1. V was pared by 5 bases and J by 5 bases, with 15 bases of the junction left unmatched. CDR1 and CDR2 (germline): MNHEY, SMNVEV (reference sequence). The CDR3 is 17 residues long. In DNA form, the CDR3 reads TGTGCCAGCAGTCCCTATCCGGGACAGCGAGTGGACAATGAGCAGTTCTTC. This encodes CASSPYPGQRVDNEQFF.

This clonotype was detected many times. V usage is TRBV12-3 or TRBV12-4 and J usage is TRBJ1-1; a possible D gene is TRBD1 (5 bases). This CDR3 contains 16 residues. V lost 6 bases and J lost 4, with 21 bases in between. The CDR3 reads CASSQTWGLRGTEAFF. The CDR3 region has the DNA TGTGCCAGCAGCCAGACCTGGGGACTAAGAGGCACTGAAGCTTTCTTT.

The V and J genes are TRBV11-2 and TRBJ1-6, with unresolved D. Germline V gene lookup returns CDR1 SGHAT and CDR2 FQNNGV. The CDR3 spans 12 residues. The V end lost 5 bases, the J end lost 14 bases, and 13 bases lay between the germline ends. The CDR3 DNA sequence: TGTGCCAGCAGCGAGATCGAAGATTCCCTCCACTTT. This sequence encodes CASSEIEDSLHF.

Many counts were recorded for this clonotype. The rearrangement links TRBV10-3 to TRBJ1-2, with D tentatively TRBD1 (5 bases). The CDR3 totals 14 residues. The germline V and J ends were trimmed by 6 bases and 0 bases, with 11 bases remaining between them. The germline V gene has CDR1 ENHRY and CDR2 SYGVKD. CDR3 region: CAISVGHPNYGYTF. CDR3 in DNA: TGTGCCATCAGCGTCGGACACCCTAACTATGGCTACACCTTC.

Many counts were recorded for this clonotype. The chain links TRBV4-3 to TRBJ2-3; D perhaps matches TRBD1 (6 bases). Deletions cut 4 bases from V and 2 bases from J, with 13 bases between. CDR1 is LGHNA and CDR2 is YSLEER in the germline V gene. The CDR3 totals 15 residues. CDR3 DNA sequence: TGCGCCAGCAGCCCAGGGGATAGGAACACAGATACGCAGTATTTT. Translated: CASSPGDRNTDTQYF.

This clonotype was seen ten or more times. V gene TRBV9 combines with J gene TRBJ2-1; the match to TRBD2 covers 7 bases. CDR3 size: 16 residues. V gave up 0 bases and J gave up 7 bases; unmatched junction bases: 10. From germline, CDR1 is SGDLS and CDR2 YYNGEE. The CDR3 nucleotides read TGTGCCAGCAGCGTAGAAGCGGGATCGTTGGGGAATGAGCAGTTCTTC. As protein: CASSVEAGSLGNEQFF.

This clonotype has at least ten counts. The chain employs TRBV5-1 and TRBJ1-6, with TRBD1 matching over 7 bases. The CDR3 has 14 amino acids. With V trimmed by 4 bases and J by 14 bases, 12 bases remained unmatched. Germline CDR1 and CDR2: SGHRS and YFSETQ. The CDR3 sequence is CASSTRDRGGTLHF. The CDR3 DNA sequence: TGCGCCAGCAGCACCCGGGACAGAGGTGGAACCCTCCACTTT.

This clonotype was seen many times. The gene calls are TRBV4-3 and TRBJ2-3, with D perhaps matching TRBD1 (6 bases). V lost 1 base and J 2 bases, leaving 16 bases between the germline ends. Germline CDR1 LGHNA, CDR2 YSLEER. The CDR3 runs 17 residues. The CDR3 here is CASSQVQPGVATDTQYF. The CDR3 DNA reads as TGCGCCAGCAGCCAAGTTCAGCCAGGGGTCGCCACAGATACGCAGTATTTT.